This TCR beta chain is drawn from a study of shared clonotypes between healthy human individuals. The overall study: Each donor contributed plates that comprised three CD4 naive, three CD4 memory, two CD8 naive and one CD8 memory. Study-level results: Generally, naive subsets (rather than memory subsets) showed larger estimated richness.

With regard to this clone: Its antigen is unknown. The sample has other DNA sequences that encode this CDR3 too.

CDR1 is LNHDA and CDR2 is SQIVND in the germline V gene (reference sequence). The V end was cut by 2 bases, the J end by 6 bases, with 2 bases between. The length of the CDR3 is 11 residues. Sequenced by immunoSEQ multiplex PCR; TCRdb stores in-frame clones only, minus some. The sample has some 1,400,000 clones; 96% are singletons. The chain links TRBV19 to TRBJ2-1; no clear D gene. The sequence came from a man younger than 40 in good health. Material: naive CD4+ T cells sorted from blood. Stated subset: CD45RA+ positively selected. The CDR3, as DNA: TGTGCCAGTAGTATACGCAATGAGCAGTTCTTC. It translates to CASSIRNEQFF.